This TCR beta chain derives from a study of blood T cells in healthy people across ages. The germline V gene encodes CDR1 MGHRA and CDR2 YSYEKL. This CDR3 spans 15 amino acids. The V and J ends lost 0 bases and 10 bases, in that order; junction bases with no gene match: 11. In this sample, this clonotype turned up a few times. It was with a sample-barcoded 5' primer and a J-beta primer mix that a second PCR of roughly 7 to 12 cycles was run. Each CDR3 protein gets one entry after TCRdb re-called the 5' RACE reads with MiXCR. This table holds hundreds of thousands of distinct CDR3 sequences, around 48% found once.

The clonotype was recovered from a man older than 75 in good health. V is TRBV4-1 and J is TRBJ2-7, with 8 bases aligning to TRBD1. The sequencing input was blood. For the CDR3, the DNA is TGCGCCAGCAGCCAAGATCGAGGACAGGGTTTGATCCAGTACTTC. Protein sequence: CASSQDRGQGLIQYF.